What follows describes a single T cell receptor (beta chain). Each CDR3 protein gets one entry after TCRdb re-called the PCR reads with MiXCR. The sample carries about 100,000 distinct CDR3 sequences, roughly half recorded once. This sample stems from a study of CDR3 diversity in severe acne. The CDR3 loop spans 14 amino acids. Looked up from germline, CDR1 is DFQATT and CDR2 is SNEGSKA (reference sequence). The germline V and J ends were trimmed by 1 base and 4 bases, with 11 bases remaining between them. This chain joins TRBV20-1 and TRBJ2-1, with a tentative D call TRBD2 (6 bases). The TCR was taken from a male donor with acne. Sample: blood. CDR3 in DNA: TGCAGTGCTAGAGTAGGCGCGGGGTACAATGAGCAGTTCTTC. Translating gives CSARVGAGYNEQFF.